A single sample is the source of the 24 T cell receptor beta chains below, sequenced in a study of T cell responses to AZD1222 COVID-19 vaccine. The data were produced by immunoSEQ multiplex PCR, yet TCRdb's version contains in-frame clones alone and is incomplete. The table has approximately 130,000 clones, approximately 93% seen once. The source material was peripheral blood, sampled on day 0 of AZD1222 vaccination. The receptors were sampled from an adult in good health.

The chain is built from TRBV5-5 and TRBJ1-3, with no clear D. Trimming stripped 3 bases from V and 0 bases from J, with 10 bases between. The germline CDR1 and CDR2 sequences are SGHKS and YYEKEE (reference sequence). This CDR3 contains 15 residues. DNA of the CDR3: TGTGCCAGCAGCTGGACTCTTCACTCTGGAAACACCATATATTTT. It specifies CASSWTLHSGNTIYF.

The rearrangement joins TRBV6-5 to TRBJ1-6; D not certain. CDR1 and CDR2 from the germline V gene are MNHEY and SVGAGI. This CDR3 spans 15 amino acids. The V end was cut by 5 bases, the J end by 7 bases, with 15 bases between. The CDR3 sequence: CASSTGPFGNSPLHF. The DNA for the CDR3 is TGTGCCAGCAGTACCGGGCCCTTTGGCAATTCACCCCTCCACTTT.

The chain uses TRBV19 and TRBJ2-5, with D uncertain. The CDR3 spans 12 residues. Germline V gene lookup returns CDR1 LNHDA and CDR2 SQIVND (reference sequence). Trimming took off 5 bases at V and 5 bases at J, with 9 bases between the two ends. CDR3 in DNA: TGTGCCAGTAGTCAGACTGTTGAGACCCAGTACTTC. It encodes CASSQTVETQYF.

The V and J genes are TRBV3-1 (or the pseudogene TRBV3-2) and TRBJ2-1; D may be TRBD2 (6 bases). Trimming cost V 6 bases and J 1 base, with 13 bases left between them. Germline values: CDR1 LGHDT, CDR2 YNNKEL (reference sequence). The CDR3 sequence is 15 residues long. This CDR3 is CASSKSGLSYNEQFF. The CDR3 DNA sequence: TGTGCCAGCAGTAAAAGCGGGTTGTCCTACAATGAGCAGTTCTTC.

CDR3 amino acids: CASSLEIRTEGGGYTF. The CDR3, as DNA: TGCGCCAGCAGCTTGGAGATCCGGACAGAAGGAGGTGGCTACACCTTC. The rearrangement uses TRBV5-1 and TRBJ1-2, with D possibly TRBD1 on 6 matching bases. Per germline, CDR1 SGHRS and CDR2 YFSETQ. V lost 0 bases, J lost 7 bases, and 19 bases lay in between. The CDR3 has 16 amino acids. The whole variable domain, filled in from reference TRBV5-1 and TRBJ1-2, reads KAGVTQTPRYLIKTRGQQVTLSCSPISGHRSVSWYQQTPGQGLQFLFEYFSETQRNKGNFPGRFSGRQFSNSRSEMNVSTLELGDSALYLCASSLEIRTEGGGYTFGSGTRLTVV.

This chain connects TRBV19 to TRBJ1-6; D not certain. The CDR3 is 15 residues long. Trimming removed 6 bases from V and 2 bases from J, with 11 bases in between. Germline loops: CDR1 LNHDA, CDR2 SQIVND (reference sequence). CDR3 region: CASSFEHAYNSPLHF. The CDR3 coding sequence is TGTGCCAGTAGCTTCGAACACGCCTATAATTCACCCCTCCACTTT.

The rearrangement links TRBV27 to TRBJ1-6, with a tentative D call TRBD1 (5 bases). CDR3 size: 18 residues. Trimming left V 5 bases short and J 6 bases short, with 23 bases between. Germline lookup yields CDR1 MNHEY and CDR2 SMNVEV (reference sequence). CDR3 amino acids: CASSIKPPRVSSNSPLHF. DNA for the CDR3: TGTGCCAGCAGTATTAAACCCCCCAGGGTATCGAGTAATTCACCCCTCCACTTT.

The chain employs TRBV9 and TRBJ1-2; no definite D call. Germline CDR1 SGDLS, CDR2 YYNGEE. This CDR3 has 16 amino acids. V gave up 0 bases and J gave up 6 bases, with 18 bases separating them. As DNA, the CDR3 is TGTGCCAGCAGCGTAGCTCTGGCGGGCGGACGGGATGGCTACACCTTC. The encoded protein is CASSVALAGGRDGYTF.

The chain carries TRBV12-5 and TRBJ1-1; D might be TRBD1 (5 bases). V shed 3 bases and J shed 0 bases, with 20 bases lying between them. CDR3 size: 18 residues. CDR1 and CDR2 from the germline V gene are LGHNT and FRNRAP. The CDR3 loop is CASGLHPGRLIMNTEAFF. As DNA, the CDR3 is TGTGCTAGTGGTTTACATCCGGGACGGTTGATCATGAACACTGAAGCTTTCTTT.

The chain couples TRBV6-5 to TRBJ2-5; possible D gene TRBD2, 6 bases. The ends were cut back, 5 bases at V and 2 bases at J, with 15 bases in the middle. The CDR3 sequence is 15 residues long. Germline values: CDR1 MNHEY, CDR2 SVGAGI. The CDR3 DNA reads TGTGCCAGCAGTCTTCAGGATGGGGGGCAAGAGACCCAGTACTTC. Residues: CASSLQDGGQETQYF.

This chain connects TRBV7-6 to TRBJ2-3; no reliable D call. This CDR3 contains 14 residues. V dropped 8 bases and J dropped 2 bases, with 14 bases sitting between them. Germline lookup yields CDR1 SGHVS and CDR2 FNYEAQ. For the CDR3, the DNA is TGTGCCAGCGGCCGGCAGACACTCACAGATACGCAGTATTTT. This encodes CASGRQTLTDTQYF.

The chain recombines TRBV27 with TRBJ1-1; D is ambiguous. Between the trimmed V and J ends, which lost 2 bases and 6 bases, there was a span of 10 bases. The CDR3 runs 13 residues. Germline V gene data show CDR1 as MNHEY and CDR2 as SMNVEV (reference sequence). In DNA form, the CDR3 reads TGTGCCAGCAGTTTACGTCCGGGAGCTGAAGCTTTCTTT. Translating gives CASSLRPGAEAFF.

The V and J genes are TRBV12-3 or TRBV12-4 and TRBJ1-4; D remains unclear. Trimming pared 3 bases from V and 5 bases from J, leaving 7 bases between. The CDR3 runs to 13 residues. CDR3 bases: TGTGCCAGCAGTTTGGATCTAAATGAAAAACTGTTTTTT. Translating it yields CASSLDLNEKLFF.

The chain joins TRBV5-4 to TRBJ2-2; TRBD1 matches at 7 bases. Germline V CDR1 and CDR2: SGHNT, YYREEE (reference sequence). The CDR3 extends over 14 amino acids. Losses at the gene ends were 0 bases for V and 4 bases for J; bases not matched to a gene: 0. CDR3 sequence (DNA): TGTGCCAGCAGCTTGGGACAGGGCACCGGGGAGCTGTTTTTT. This translates into CASSLGQGTGELFF.

The chain joins TRBV10-3 to TRBJ1-4; D possibly corresponds to TRBD1 (5 bases). This CDR3 has 15 amino acids. Germline V gives CDR1 ENHRY, CDR2 SYGVKD. V was shortened by 4 bases and J by 0 bases, with 9 bases between the two germline ends. The CDR3 sequence is CAISGQGATNEKLFF. As DNA, the CDR3 is TGTGCCATCAGTGGCCAGGGTGCAACTAATGAAAAACTGTTTTTT.

The chain uses TRBV3-1 (or the pseudogene TRBV3-2) and TRBJ2-3; possibly TRBD2 for D (6 bases). Per the germline V gene, CDR1 is LGHDT and CDR2 is YNNKEL (reference sequence). V lost 3 bases and J 2 bases, leaving 15 bases between the germline ends. This CDR3 spans 16 amino acids. The CDR3 sequence: CASSHRWSSATDTQYF. The CDR3 DNA is TGTGCCAGCAGCCATAGGTGGTCTAGCGCCACAGATACGCAGTATTTT.

This sequence joins TRBV5-6 and TRBJ2-3; 8 nucleotides line up with TRBD2. V gave up 0 bases and J gave up 0 bases; unmatched junction bases: 6. The CDR3 consists of 17 residues. The germline CDR1 and CDR2 sequences are SGHDT and YYEEEE. CDR3 protein: CASSLVIAGMSTDTQYF. The CDR3 DNA is TGTGCCAGCAGCTTGGTGATAGCGGGGATGAGCACAGATACGCAGTATTTT. The full variable domain, completed using reference TRBV5-6 and TRBJ2-3, is DAGVTQSPTHLIKTRGQQVTLRCSPKSGHDTVSWYQQALGQGPQFIFQYYEEEERQRGNFPDRFSGHQFPNYSSELNVNALLLGDSALYLCASSLVIAGMSTDTQYFGPGTRLTVL.

The chain joins TRBV27 to TRBJ1-1; 10 nucleotides align to TRBD1. The germline CDR1 and CDR2 sequences are MNHEY and SMNVEV (reference sequence). There are 17 residues in the CDR3. V shed 5 bases and J 4 bases; nucleotides not matched to a gene: 13. DNA of the CDR3: TGTGCCAGCAGTCCACCGGGACAGGGGCGCCGGGGCACTGAAGCTTTCTTT. It is translated as CASSPPGQGRRGTEAFF.

The gene calls are TRBV6-5 and TRBJ1-2, with a weak D call TRBD1 (5 bases). Germline V CDR1 and CDR2: MNHEY, SVGAGI. CDR3 length equals 15 residues. Between the trimmed V and J ends, which lost 6 bases and 4 bases, there was a span of 18 bases. The CDR3, as DNA: TGTGCCAGCAGATTCCTCGGAGGGGCCGCCTATGGCTACACCTTC. It is translated as CASRFLGGAAYGYTF.

The V call is TRBV5-1, the J call TRBJ1-1; D is perhaps TRBD1 (5 bases). Per the germline V gene, CDR1 is SGHRS and CDR2 is YFSETQ. V lost 4 bases and J lost 1, with 8 bases in between. This CDR3 is built from 13 residues. Here the CDR3 DNA reads TGCGCCAGCAGCCAGGGACGGAACACTGAAGCTTTCTTT. It translates to CASSQGRNTEAFF.

The gene calls are TRBV3-1 (or the pseudogene TRBV3-2) and TRBJ1-1, with 9 bases fitting TRBD1. The J segment lost 0 bases and the V segment lost 4 bases, leaving 9 bases of the junction unmatched. Looked up from germline, CDR1 is LGHDT and CDR2 is YNNKEL (reference sequence). The CDR3 loop spans 17 amino acids. The CDR3 protein is CASSPHRGLKMNTEAFF. Written as DNA, the CDR3 is TGTGCCAGCAGCCCCCACAGGGGGCTTAAAATGAACACTGAAGCTTTCTTT.

The count of this clone is one. This chain connects TRBV27 to TRBJ2-1; no definite D call. This CDR3 region has 16 residues. Per germline, CDR1 MNHEY and CDR2 SMNVEV (reference sequence). V lost 9 bases to trimming and J lost 5 bases, with 23 bases between them. The CDR3 region has the DNA TGTGCCAGTTTGACTCGTAGGCCGGCTCTTCACAATGAGCAGTTCTTC. Its protein product is CASLTRRPALHNEQFF.

The rearrangement uses TRBV4-2 and TRBJ2-1; TRBD1 matches at 11 bases. The germline V gene encodes CDR1 LGHNA and CDR2 YNFKEQ. The V gene end was trimmed by 1 base and the J gene end by 5 bases; junction bases not matched to a gene: 7. This CDR3 is built from 17 residues. In DNA, the CDR3 is TGTGCCAGCAGCCAAGGGGGGACAGGGGGTATCAACAATGAGCAGTTCTTC. It is translated as CASSQGGTGGINNEQFF.

V gene TRBV5-1 combines with J gene TRBJ2-6; TRBD1 matches 7 bases. V shed 0 bases, J shed 0 bases, and the junction held 3 bases outside the gene matches. The CDR3 is 17 amino acids. Germline assignment: CDR1 SGHRS and CDR2 YFSETQ. CDR3 DNA: TGCGCCAGCAGCTTGGTGGGACAGTCCTCTGGGGCCAACGTCCTGACTTTC. Translation: CASSLVGQSSGANVLTF.